Given below is one T cell receptor beta chain in context. Its antigen is still unknown. This entry is derived from a study of cytomegalovirus exposure and HLA in healthy donors. The study, taken as a whole, reports: It was confirmed in vitro that a few of the CMV-associated chains were specific for CMV antigens. Both high specificity and high sensitivity reportedly marked the classifier's diagnosis of cytomegalovirus status. The study put 150 or so TCR beta chains on its list as cytomegalovirus-associated.

Profiling relied on immunoSEQ multiplex PCR, and the TCRdb table lists in-frame clones only, not all of them. The table includes 71,000 or so clones, around 94% detected once. CDR1 is MNHEY, CDR2 SVGAGI, per germline. The CDR3 runs 13 residues. The V and J ends lost 4 bases and 1 base respectively, with 7 bases between them. J is TRBJ1-1 and V is TRBV6-5, with D uncertain. The sample taken for sequencing was PBMCs. This sequence was found in a woman under 30 in good health and CMV-seropositive. CDR3 residues: CASSWERNTEAFF. The CDR3 DNA is TGTGCCAGCAGTTGGGAGAGGAACACTGAAGCTTTCTTT.